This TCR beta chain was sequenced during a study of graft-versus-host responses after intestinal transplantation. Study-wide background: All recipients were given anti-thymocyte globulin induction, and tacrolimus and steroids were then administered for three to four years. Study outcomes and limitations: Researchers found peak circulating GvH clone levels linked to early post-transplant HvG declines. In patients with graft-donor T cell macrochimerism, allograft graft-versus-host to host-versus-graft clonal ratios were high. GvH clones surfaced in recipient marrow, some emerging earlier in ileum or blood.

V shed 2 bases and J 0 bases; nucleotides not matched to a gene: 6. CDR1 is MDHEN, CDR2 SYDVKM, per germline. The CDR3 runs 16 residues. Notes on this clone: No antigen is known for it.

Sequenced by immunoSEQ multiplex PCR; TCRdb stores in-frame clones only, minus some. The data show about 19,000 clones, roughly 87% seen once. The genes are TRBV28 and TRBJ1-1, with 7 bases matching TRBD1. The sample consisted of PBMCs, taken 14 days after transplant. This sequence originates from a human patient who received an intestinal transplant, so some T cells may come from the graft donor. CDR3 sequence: CASSLGDSSMNTEAFF. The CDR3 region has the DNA TGTGCCAGCAGTTTAGGGGACAGTTCTATGAACACTGAAGCTTTCTTT.